The clone carrying this T cell receptor beta chain was observed many times. Its antigen is unknown. The data were taken from a study of PD-1 blockade in classical Hodgkin lymphoma. Study-level information: Patients were given intravenous nivolumab, 3 mg/kg, every 2 weeks. Study results and caveats: Reports described newly diagnosed patients as having lower baseline TCR diversity than healthy donors.

The CDR3 has 13 residues. Per germline, CDR1 SGHNT and CDR2 YYREEE (reference sequence). V lost 3 bases and J lost 5; bases outside the gene matches: 4. The repertoire was sequenced with immunoSEQ multiplex PCR; TCRdb's copy has only in-frame clones and lacks some. The data show 95,000 to 120,000 clones, with about 88% seen just once and 20% held by the top ten. Autologous stem cell transplantation was followed by relapse in every patient, and brentuximab vedotin exposure varied. Best outcomes ranged across complete response, partial response and progressive disease. The receptor comes from a human donor with classical Hodgkin lymphoma. The material sequenced was peripheral blood mononuclear cells (PBMCs), taken before the second cycle of nivolumab. The V gene is TRBV5-4, the J gene TRBJ1-2; 7 nucleotides align to TRBD1. CDR3 sequence: CASSSDRAYGYTF. Written as DNA, the CDR3 is TGTGCCAGCAGCTCCGACAGGGCGTATGGCTACACCTTC.